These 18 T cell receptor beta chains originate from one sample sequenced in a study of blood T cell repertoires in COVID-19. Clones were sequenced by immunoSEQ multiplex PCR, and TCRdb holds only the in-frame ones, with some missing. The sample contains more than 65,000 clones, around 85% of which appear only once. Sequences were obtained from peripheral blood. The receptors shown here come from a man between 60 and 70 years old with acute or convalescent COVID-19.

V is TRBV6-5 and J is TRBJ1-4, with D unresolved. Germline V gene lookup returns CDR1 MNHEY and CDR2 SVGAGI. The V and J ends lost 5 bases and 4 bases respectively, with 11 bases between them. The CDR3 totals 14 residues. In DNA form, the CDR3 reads TGTGCCAGCAGTCCCCAGCGGGGTAATGAAAAACTGTTTTTT. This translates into CASSPQRGNEKLFF.

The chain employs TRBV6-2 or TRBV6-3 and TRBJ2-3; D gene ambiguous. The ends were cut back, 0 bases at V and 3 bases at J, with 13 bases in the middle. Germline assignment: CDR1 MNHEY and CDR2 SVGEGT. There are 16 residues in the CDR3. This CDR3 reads CASSYSAHSQTDTQYF. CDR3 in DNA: TGTGCCAGCAGTTACTCTGCCCACAGTCAAACAGATACGCAGTATTTT.

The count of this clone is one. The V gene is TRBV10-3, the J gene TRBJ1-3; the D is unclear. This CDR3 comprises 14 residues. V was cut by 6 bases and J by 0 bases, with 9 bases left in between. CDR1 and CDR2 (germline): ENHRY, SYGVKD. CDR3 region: CAIRTGDSGNTIYF. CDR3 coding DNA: TGTGCCATCAGGACGGGAGACTCTGGAAACACCATATATTTT.

The DNA for the CDR3 is TGTGCCAGCAGCTTGGTGGAGACAGGGGTAAATGAGCAGTTCTTC. It codes for CASSLVETGVNEQFF. The V and J genes are TRBV5-4 and TRBJ2-1; 8 nucleotides line up with TRBD1. This CDR3 region has 15 residues. Germline assignment: CDR1 SGHNT and CDR2 YYREEE (reference sequence). Trimming at V came to 0 bases and at J to 7 bases, leaving 6 bases not matched to a gene.

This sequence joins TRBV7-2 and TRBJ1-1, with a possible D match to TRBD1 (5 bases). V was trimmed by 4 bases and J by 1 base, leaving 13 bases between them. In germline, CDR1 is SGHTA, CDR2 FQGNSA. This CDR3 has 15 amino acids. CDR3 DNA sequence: TGTGCCAGCAGCTGGGCAGGGAATCGGAACACTGAAGCTTTCTTT. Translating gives CASSWAGNRNTEAFF.

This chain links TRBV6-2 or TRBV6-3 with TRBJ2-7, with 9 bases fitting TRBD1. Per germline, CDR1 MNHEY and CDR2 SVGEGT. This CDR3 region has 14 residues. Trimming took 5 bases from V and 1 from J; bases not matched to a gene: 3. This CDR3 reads CASSPGTGSYEQYF. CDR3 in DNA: TGTGCCAGCAGTCCAGGGACAGGGTCCTACGAGCAGTACTTC.

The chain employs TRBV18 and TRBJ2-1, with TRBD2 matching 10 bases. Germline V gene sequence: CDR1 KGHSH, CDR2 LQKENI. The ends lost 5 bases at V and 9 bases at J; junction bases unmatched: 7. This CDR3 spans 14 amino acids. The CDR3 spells CASSGAPSGGEQFF. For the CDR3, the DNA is TGTGCCAGCTCAGGGGCCCCTAGCGGGGGTGAGCAGTTCTTC.

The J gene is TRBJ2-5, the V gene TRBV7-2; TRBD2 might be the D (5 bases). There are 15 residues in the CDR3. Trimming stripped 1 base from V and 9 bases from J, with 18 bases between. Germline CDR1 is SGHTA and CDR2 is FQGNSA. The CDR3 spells CASSLVGYSSGAQYF. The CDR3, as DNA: TGTGCCAGCAGCTTAGTGGGGTACAGCTCCGGGGCCCAGTACTTC.

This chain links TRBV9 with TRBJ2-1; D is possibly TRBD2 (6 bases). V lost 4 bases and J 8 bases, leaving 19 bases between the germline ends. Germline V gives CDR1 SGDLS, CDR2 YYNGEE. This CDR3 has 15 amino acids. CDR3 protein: CASSSGLLSADEQFF. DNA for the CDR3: TGTGCCAGCAGCTCGGGACTTCTGTCTGCTGATGAGCAGTTCTTC.

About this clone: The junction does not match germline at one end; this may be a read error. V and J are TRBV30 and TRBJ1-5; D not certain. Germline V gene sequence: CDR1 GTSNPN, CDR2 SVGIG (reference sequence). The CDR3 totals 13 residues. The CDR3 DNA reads TGTGCCTGGAGTGTGAGGAGCAATCGGCCCCAGCATTTT. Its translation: CAWSVRSNRPQHF.

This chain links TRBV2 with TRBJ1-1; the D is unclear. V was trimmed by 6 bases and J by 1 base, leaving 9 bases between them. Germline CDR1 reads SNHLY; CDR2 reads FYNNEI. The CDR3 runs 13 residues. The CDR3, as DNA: TGTGCCAGCAGGGATACAGAGAACACTGAAGCTTTCTTT. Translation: CASRDTENTEAFF.

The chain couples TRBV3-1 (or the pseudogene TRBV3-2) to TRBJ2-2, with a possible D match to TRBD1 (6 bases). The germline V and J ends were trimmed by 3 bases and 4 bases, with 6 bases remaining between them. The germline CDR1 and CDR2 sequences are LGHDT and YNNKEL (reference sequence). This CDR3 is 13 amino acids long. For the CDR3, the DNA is TGTGCCAGCAGCCACAGGGGCACCGGGGAGCTGTTTTTT. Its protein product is CASSHRGTGELFF.

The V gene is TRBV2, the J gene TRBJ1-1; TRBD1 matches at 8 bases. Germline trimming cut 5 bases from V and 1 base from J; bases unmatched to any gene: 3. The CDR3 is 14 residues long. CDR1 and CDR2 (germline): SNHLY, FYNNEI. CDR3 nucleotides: TGTGCCAGCAGTTTAACAGGGGGGAACACTGAAGCTTTCTTT. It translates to CASSLTGGNTEAFF. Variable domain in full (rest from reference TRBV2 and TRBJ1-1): EPEVTQTPSHQVTQMGQEVILRCVPISNHLYFYWYRQILGQKVEFLVSFYNNEISEKSEIFDDQFSVERPDGSNFTLKIRSTKLEDSAMYFCASSLTGGNTEAFFGQGTRLTVV.

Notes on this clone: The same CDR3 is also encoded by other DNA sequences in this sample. The CDR3 sequence: CASSPGGVYGYTF. The CDR3 DNA sequence: TGTGCCAGCAGCCCGGGAGGGGTCTATGGCTACACCTTC. The V call is TRBV7-9, the J call TRBJ1-2; D may be TRBD1 (5 bases). Trimming took off 5 bases at V and 4 bases at J, with 11 bases between the two ends. The germline V gene encodes CDR1 SEHNR and CDR2 FQNEAQ (reference sequence). CDR3 length: 13 residues.

The CDR3 DNA sequence: TGTGCCAGCAGCGGACCCACCGGGACAGGGAGAAATGAGCAGTTCTTC. Translation gives CASSGPTGTGRNEQFF. The gene calls are TRBV9 and TRBJ2-1; 9 bases agree with TRBD1. CDR3 size: 16 residues. Germline lookup yields CDR1 SGDLS and CDR2 YYNGEE. V trimming: 3 bases; J trimming: 7 bases; junction bases outside the gene matches: 11. Together with reference TRBV9 and TRBJ2-1, the CDR3 gives the full variable domain: DSGVTQTPKHLITATGQRVTLRCSPRSGDLSVYWYQQSLDQGLQFLIQYYNGEERAKGNILERFSAQQFPDLHSELNLSSLELGDSALYFCASSGPTGTGRNEQFFGPGTRLTVL.

The DNA of the CDR3 is TGTGCCAGCAGTGAACAGGGGGGGAATACGCAGTATTTT. Its translation: CASSEQGGNTQYF. The V and J genes are TRBV6-4 and TRBJ2-3; a possible D gene is TRBD1 (8 bases). CDR1 is MRHNA and CDR2 is SNTAGT in the germline V gene. V gave up 3 bases and J gave up 7 bases, with 11 bases separating them. There are 13 residues in the CDR3.

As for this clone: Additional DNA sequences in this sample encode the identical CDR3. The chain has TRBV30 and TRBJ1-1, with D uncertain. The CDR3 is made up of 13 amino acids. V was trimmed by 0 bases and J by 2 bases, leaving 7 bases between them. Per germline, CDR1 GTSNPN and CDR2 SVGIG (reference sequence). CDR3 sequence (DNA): TGTGCCTGGAGTGTACGCGAAAACACTGAAGCTTTCTTT. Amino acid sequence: CAWSVRENTEAFF.

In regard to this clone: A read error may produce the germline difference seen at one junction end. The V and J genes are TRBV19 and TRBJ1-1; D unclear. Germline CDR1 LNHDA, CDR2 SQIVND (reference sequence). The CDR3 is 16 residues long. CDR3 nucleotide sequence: TGTACCAGTAGTACCCAGAGGGAAGGGTGGAACACTGAAGCTTTCTTT. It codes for CTSSTQREGWNTEAFF.